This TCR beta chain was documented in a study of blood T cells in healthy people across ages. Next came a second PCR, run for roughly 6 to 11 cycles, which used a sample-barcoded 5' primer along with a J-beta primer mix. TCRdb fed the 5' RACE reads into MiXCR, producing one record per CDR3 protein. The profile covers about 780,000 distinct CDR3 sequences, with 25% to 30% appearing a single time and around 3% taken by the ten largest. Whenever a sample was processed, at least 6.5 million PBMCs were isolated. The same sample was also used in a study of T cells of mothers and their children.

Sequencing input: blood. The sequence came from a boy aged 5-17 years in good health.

The CDR3 region is CASSLDRIQETQYF. CDR3 DNA sequence: TGTGCCAGCAGTTTGGACAGGATCCAAGAGACCCAGTACTTC. This chain connects TRBV28 to TRBJ2-5; 7 bases line up with TRBD1. The CDR3 contains 14 residues. Per the germline V gene, CDR1 is MDHEN and CDR2 is SYDVKM. V lost 3 bases and J lost 1; bases outside the gene matches: 2.